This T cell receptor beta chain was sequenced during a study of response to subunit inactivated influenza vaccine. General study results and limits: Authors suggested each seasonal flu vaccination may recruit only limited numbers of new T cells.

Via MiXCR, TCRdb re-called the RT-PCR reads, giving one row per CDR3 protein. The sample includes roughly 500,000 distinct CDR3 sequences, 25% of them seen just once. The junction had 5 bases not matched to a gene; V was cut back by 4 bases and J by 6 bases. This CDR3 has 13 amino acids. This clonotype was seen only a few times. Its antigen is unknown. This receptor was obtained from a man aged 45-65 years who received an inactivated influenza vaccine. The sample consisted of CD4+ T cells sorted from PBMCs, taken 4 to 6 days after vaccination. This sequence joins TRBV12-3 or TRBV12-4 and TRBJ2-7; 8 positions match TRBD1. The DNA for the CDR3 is TGTGCCAGCAGTTCTAGGACAGGGTCCGAGCAGTACTTC. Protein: CASSSRTGSEQYF.